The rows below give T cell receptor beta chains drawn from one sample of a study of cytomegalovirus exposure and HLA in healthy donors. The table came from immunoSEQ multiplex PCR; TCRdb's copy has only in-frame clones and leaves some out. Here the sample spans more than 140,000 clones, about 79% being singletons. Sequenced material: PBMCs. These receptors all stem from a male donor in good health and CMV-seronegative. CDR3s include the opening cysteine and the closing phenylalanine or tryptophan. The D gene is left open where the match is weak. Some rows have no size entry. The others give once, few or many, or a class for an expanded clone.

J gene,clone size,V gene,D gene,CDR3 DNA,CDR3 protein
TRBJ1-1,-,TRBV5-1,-,TGCGCCAGCAGCTTGGACGGGATGAACACTGAAGCTTTCTTT,CASSLDGMNTEAFF
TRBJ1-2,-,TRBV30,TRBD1,TGTGCCTGGGGGACAGGGGTTAACTATGGCTACACCTTC,CAWGTGVNYGYTF
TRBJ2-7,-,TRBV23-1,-,TGCGCCAGCAGTCAATCGACTGGCGACTACGAGCAGTACTTC,CASSQSTGDYEQYF
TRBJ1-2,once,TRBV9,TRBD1,TGTGCCAGCAGCGTACCCGGGACAGGGTTCTATGGCTACACCTTC,CASSVPGTGFYGYTF
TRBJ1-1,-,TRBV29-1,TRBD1,TGCAGCGTTGGACAGGGGGCGCGGGTGAACACTGAAGCTTTCTTT,CSVGQGARVNTEAFF
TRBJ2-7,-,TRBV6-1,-,TGTGCCAGCAGTGATTACGGGAGTAGCTACGAGCAGTACTTC,CASSDYGSSYEQYF
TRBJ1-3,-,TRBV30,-,TGTGCCTGGAGTAGCGGCTCTGGAAACACCATATATTTT,CAWSSGSGNTIYF
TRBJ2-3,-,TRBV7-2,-,TGTGCCAGCAGCTTAGCGCGAGGGAGTACCACCACAGATACGCAGTATTTT,CASSLARGSTTTDTQYF
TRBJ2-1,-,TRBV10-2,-,TGCGCCAGCAGGTCCGGGACAACCTTGGAACTTGCGCCTTACAATGAGCAGTTCTTC,CASRSGTTLELAPYNEQFF
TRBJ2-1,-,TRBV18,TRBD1,TGTGCCAGCTCATCTTCGCCGGGACAGGGCAATGAGCAGTTCTTC,CASSSSPGQGNEQFF
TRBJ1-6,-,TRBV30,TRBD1,TGTGCCTGGACCCGGGACAGGGCTAATTCACCCCTCCACTTT,CAWTRDRANSPLHF
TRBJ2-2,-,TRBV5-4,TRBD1,TGTGCCAGCAGCTGGACAGGGGGCGGAGGGGAGCTGTTTTTT,CASSWTGGGGELFF
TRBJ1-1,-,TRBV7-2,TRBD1,TGTGCCAGCAGCGTTAGGTCGACAGGGGCCGCTGAAGCTTTCTTT,CASSVRSTGAAEAFF
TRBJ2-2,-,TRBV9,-,TGTGCCAGCAGCCTAAGATTCACCGGGGAGCTGTTTTTT,CASSLRFTGELFF
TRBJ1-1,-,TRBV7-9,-,TGTGCCAGCAGCTTCCCCCGGGGGGTTGAAGCTTTCTTT,CASSFPRGVEAFF
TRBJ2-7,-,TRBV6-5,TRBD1,TGTGCCAGCACCGCGACAGGGGGCAGCGACGAGCAGTACTTC,CASTATGGSDEQYF
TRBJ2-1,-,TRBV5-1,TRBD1,TGCGCCAGCAGCAAGGGACAGGGGGCCTACAATGAGCAGTTCTTC,CASSKGQGAYNEQFF
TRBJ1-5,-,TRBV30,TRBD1,TGTGCCTGGAGTATCGGGACAGATTTCAATCAGCCCCAGCATTTT,CAWSIGTDFNQPQHF
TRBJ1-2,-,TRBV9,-,TGTGCCAGCAGCGCACAGGGAGAATCCTATGGCTACACCTTC,CASSAQGESYGYTF
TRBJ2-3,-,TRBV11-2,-,TGTGCCAGCAGCTTAGGAGGGGAGGCAGATACGCAGTATTTT,CASSLGGEADTQYF
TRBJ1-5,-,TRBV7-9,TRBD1,TGTTCCAGCAGCCCGGGACAGGGGGCCGATCAGCCCCAGCATTTT,CSSSPGQGADQPQHF
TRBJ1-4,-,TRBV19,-,TGTGCCAGTAGATACGGACAGTTTAATGAAAAACTGTTTTTT,CASRYGQFNEKLFF
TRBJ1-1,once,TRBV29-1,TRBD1,TGCAGCGGTCGGACAGGGATAAACACTGAAGCTTTCTTT,CSGRTGINTEAFF
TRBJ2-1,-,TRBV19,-,TGTGCCAGTAGTATCCGGGAGAGCTATGAGCAGTTCTTC,CASSIRESYEQFF
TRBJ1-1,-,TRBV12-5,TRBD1,TGTGCTAGTGGCCCGAAAAGGACAGGGGACACTGAAGCTTTCTTT,CASGPKRTGDTEAFF
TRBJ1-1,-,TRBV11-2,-,TGTGCCAGCAGCCTCGCAGGGTTAGTGTACACTGAAGCTTTCTTT,CASSLAGLVYTEAFF
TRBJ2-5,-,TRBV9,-,TGTGCCAGCAGCGTAGGGCCAGGGGTCGAGACCCAGTACTTC,CASSVGPGVETQYF
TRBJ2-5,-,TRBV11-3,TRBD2,TGTGCCAGCAGCTTAGGCCTAGCGGGGGGCCAAGAGACCCAGTACTTC,CASSLGLAGGQETQYF
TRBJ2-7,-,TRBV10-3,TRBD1,TGTGCCACCCGGGACAGCTCCTACGAGCAGTACTTC,CATRDSSYEQYF
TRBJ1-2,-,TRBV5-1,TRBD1,TGCGCCAGCAGCTTGGCGCCAGGGGGAGATCGAGGCTACACCTTC,CASSLAPGGDRGYTF
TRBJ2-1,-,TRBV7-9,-,TGTGCCAGCAGCTTAGTGGAACTAGCCCGCAATGAGCAGTTCTTC,CASSLVELARNEQFF
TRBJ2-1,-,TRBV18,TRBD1,TGTGCCAGCTCACCACGGTCGGGACAGGGTATCTACAATGAGCAGTTCTTC,CASSPRSGQGIYNEQFF
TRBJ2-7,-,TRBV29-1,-,TGCAGCGCCCTGCAGGGCTACGAGCAGTACTTC,CSALQGYEQYF
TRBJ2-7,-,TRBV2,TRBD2,TGTGCCAGCAGGGCGGGTCTAGCGGGAGGATACGAGCAGTACTTC,CASRAGLAGGYEQYF
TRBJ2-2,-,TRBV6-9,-,TGTGCCAGCAGTTATCATCGGGGGAGAAGCACCGGGGAGCTGTTTTTT,CASSYHRGRSTGELFF
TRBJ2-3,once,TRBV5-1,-,TGCGCCAGCAGCACGGGTCGTACAGGGTGGCTTTTT,CASSTGRTGWLF
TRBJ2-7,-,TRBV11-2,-,TGTGCCAGCAGCTTAAGAGTCTCCCCCTACGAGCAGTACTTC,CASSLRVSPYEQYF
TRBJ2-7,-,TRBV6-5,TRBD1,TGTGCCAGCAGTGAGACAGGGGGTCCCTACGAGCAGTACTTC,CASSETGGPYEQYF
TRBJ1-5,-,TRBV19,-,TGTGCCAGTAGTATGCCAGGCTTAAATCAGCCCCAGCATTTT,CASSMPGLNQPQHF
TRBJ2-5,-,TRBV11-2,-,TGTGCCAGCAGCCGGGCATGGGCAGGGGTAGAGACCCAGTACTTC,CASSRAWAGVETQYF
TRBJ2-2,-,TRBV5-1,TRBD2,TGCGCCAGCAGCTTGGCCTCGGGGGGGAAGGAGCTGTTTTTT,CASSLASGGKELFF
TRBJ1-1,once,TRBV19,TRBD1,TGTGCCAGTAGTAGAGGACAGGGTTCGGAAGGGACTGAAGCTTTCTTT,CASSRGQGSEGTEAFF
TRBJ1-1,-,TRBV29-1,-,TGCAGCGTTGTCAAGGGGCGGAACACTGAAGCTTTCTTT,CSVVKGRNTEAFF
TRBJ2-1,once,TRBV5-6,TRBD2,TGTGCCAGCAGCTTGGCGGCGGGGGGCCCTTACAATGAGCAGTTCTTC,CASSLAAGGPYNEQFF
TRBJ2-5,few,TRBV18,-,TGTGCCAGCTCACCAGACATTCAAGAGACCCAGTACTTC,CASSPDIQETQYF
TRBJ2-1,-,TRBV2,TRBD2,TGTGCCAGCAGTGAAGCGGGGACTAGCAAGTACAATGAGCAGTTCTTC,CASSEAGTSKYNEQFF
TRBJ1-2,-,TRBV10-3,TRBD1,TGTGCCATCAGTCGAGGGGGGACAGGGCCCTATGGCTACACCTTC,CAISRGGTGPYGYTF
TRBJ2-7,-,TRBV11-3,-,TGTGCCAGCAGCTTAGGGGGCTCTAGCGTCGAGCAGTACTTC,CASSLGGSSVEQYF
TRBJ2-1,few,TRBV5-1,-,TGCGCCAGCAGACTGAGATGGGGCGACAGCTCCTACAATGAGCAGTTCTTC,CASRLRWGDSSYNEQFF
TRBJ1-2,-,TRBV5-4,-,TGTGCCAGCAGCTTCGTGGGCAACCACTATGGCTACACCTTC,CASSFVGNHYGYTF
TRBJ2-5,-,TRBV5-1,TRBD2,TGCGCCAGCAGCTTGGAGGCTAGCGGGGTGGGAGAGACCCAGTACTTC,CASSLEASGVGETQYF
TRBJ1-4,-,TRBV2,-,TGTGCCAGCAGCAGGGGCGGGTCTAATGAAAAACTGTTTTTT,CASSRGGSNEKLFF
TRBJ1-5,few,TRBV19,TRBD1,TGTGCCAGTACCCCCGGGACAGGGAACAGTTTTTCCTGGGGGGATCAGCCCCAGCATTTT,CASTPGTGNSFSWGDQPQHF
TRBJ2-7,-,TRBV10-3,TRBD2,TGTGCCACGGGACTAGCGGGAGTAGGGTCCTCCTACGAGCAGTACTTC,CATGLAGVGSSYEQYF
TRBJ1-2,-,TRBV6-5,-,TGTGCCAGCAGTTACGCGACAGGCTATGGCTACACCTTC,CASSYATGYGYTF
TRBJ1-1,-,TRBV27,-,TGTGCCAGCAGTGTATTTCCGGCTGCTAGGACTGAAGCTTTCTTT,CASSVFPAARTEAFF
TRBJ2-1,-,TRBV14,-,TGTGCCAGCAGCCTGGGACTTAATGAGCAGTTCTTC,CASSLGLNEQFF
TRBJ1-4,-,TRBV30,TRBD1,TGTGCCTGGAGTGGGGCCAGGGGGGAAAAACTGTTTTTT,CAWSGARGEKLFF